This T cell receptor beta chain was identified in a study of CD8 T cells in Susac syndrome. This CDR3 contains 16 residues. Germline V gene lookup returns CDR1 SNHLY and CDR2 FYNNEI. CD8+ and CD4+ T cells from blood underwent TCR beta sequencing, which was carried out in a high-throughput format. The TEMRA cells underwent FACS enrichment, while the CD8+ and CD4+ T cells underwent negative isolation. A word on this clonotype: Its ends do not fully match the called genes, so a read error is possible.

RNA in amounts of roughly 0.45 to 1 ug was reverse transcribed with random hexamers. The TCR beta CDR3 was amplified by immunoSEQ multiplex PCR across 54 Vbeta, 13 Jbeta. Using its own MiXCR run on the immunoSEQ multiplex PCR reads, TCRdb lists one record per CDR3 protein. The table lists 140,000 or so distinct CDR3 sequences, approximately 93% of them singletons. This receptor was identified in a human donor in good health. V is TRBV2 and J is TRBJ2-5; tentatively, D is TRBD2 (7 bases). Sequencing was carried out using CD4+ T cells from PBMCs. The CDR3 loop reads CASTPRRGGWGEAQYF. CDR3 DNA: TGTGCCAGCACCCCGAGGAGGGGGGGCTGGGGAGAGGCCCAGTACTTC.